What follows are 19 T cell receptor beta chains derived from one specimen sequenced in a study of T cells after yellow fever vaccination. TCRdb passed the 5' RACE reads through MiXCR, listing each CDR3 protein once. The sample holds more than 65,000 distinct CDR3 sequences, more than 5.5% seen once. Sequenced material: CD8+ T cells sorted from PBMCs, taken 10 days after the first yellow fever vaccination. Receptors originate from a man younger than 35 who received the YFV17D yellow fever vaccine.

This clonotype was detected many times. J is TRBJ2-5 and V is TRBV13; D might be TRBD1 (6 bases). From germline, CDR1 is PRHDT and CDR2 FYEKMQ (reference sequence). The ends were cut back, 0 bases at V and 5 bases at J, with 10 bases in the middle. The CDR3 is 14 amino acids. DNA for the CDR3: TGTGCCAGCAGCTTAGGCCGAGGACAGGAGACCCAGTACTTC. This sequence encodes CASSLGRGQETQYF.

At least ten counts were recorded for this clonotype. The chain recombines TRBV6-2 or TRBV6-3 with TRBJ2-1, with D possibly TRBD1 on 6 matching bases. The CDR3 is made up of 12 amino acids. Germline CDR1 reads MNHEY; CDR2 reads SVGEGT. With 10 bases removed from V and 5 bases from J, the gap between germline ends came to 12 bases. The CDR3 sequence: CAITGIHNEQFF. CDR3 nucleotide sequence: TGTGCCATAACAGGGATCCACAATGAGCAGTTCTTC.

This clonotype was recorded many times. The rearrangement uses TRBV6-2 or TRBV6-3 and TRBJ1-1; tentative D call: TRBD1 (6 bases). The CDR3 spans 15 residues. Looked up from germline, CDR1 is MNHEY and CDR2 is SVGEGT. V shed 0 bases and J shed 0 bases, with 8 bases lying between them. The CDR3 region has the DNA TGTGCCAGCAGTTACTCGACAGGACTGAACACTGAAGCTTTCTTT. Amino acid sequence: CASSYSTGLNTEAFF.

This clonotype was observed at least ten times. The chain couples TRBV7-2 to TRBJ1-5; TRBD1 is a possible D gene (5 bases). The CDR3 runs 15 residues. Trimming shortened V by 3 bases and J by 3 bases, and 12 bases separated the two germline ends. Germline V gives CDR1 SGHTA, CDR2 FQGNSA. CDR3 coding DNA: TGTGCCAGCAGCTTTTTCACAGGACTCAATCAGCCCCAGCATTTT. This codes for CASSFFTGLNQPQHF.

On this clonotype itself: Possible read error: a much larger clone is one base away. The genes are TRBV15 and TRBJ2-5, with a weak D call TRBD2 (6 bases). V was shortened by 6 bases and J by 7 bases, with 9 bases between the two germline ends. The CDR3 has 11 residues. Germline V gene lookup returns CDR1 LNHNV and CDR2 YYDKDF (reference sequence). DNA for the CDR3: TGTGCCACCAGGACGGAGGGGACCCAGTACTTC. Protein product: CATRTEGTQYF.

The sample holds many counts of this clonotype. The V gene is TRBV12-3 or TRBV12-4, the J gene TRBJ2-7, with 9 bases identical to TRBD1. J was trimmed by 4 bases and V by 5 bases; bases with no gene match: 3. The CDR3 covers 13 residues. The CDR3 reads CASSPDRGYEQYF. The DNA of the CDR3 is TGTGCCAGCAGTCCGGACAGGGGATACGAGCAGTACTTC.

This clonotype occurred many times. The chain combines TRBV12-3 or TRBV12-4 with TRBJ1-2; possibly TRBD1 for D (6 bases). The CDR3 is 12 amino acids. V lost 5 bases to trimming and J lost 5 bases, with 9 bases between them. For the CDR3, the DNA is TGTGCCAGCAGTATACAGGGTTATGGCTACACCTTC. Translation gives CASSIQGYGYTF.

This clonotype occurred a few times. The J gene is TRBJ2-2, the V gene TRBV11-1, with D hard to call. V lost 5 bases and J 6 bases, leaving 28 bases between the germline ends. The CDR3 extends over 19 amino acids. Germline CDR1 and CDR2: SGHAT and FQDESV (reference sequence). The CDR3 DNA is TGTGCCAGCAGCGCAAACTTGGCCGTTGCGGCATCAATCCCCGGGGAGCTGTTTTTT. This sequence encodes CASSANLAVAASIPGELFF. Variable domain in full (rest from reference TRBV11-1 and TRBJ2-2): EAEVAQSPRYKITEKSQAVAFWCDPISGHATLYWYRQILGQGPELLVQFQDESVVDDSQLPKDRFSAERLKGVDSTLKIQPAELGDSAMYLCASSANLAVAASIPGELFFGEGSRLTVL.

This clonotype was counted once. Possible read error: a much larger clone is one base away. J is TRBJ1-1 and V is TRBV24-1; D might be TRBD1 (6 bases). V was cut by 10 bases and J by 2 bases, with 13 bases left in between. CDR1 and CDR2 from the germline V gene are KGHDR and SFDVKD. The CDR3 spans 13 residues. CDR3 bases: TGTGCCACACAGGGAAGGGGAAACACTGAAGCTTTCTTT. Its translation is CATQGRGNTEAFF.

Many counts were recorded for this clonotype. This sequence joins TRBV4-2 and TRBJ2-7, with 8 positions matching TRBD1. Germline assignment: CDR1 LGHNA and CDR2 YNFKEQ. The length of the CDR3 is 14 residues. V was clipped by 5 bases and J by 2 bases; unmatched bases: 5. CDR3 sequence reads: CASSAGTGPYEQYF. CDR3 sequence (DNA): TGTGCCAGCAGCGCCGGGACAGGACCCTACGAGCAGTACTTC.

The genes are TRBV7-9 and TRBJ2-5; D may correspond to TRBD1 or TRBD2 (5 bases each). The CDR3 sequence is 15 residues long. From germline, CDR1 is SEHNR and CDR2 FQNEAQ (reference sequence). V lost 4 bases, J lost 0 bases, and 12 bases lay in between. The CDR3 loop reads CASSWGKTYQETQYF. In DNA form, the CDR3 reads TGTGCCAGCAGCTGGGGGAAGACATACCAAGAGACCCAGTACTTC.

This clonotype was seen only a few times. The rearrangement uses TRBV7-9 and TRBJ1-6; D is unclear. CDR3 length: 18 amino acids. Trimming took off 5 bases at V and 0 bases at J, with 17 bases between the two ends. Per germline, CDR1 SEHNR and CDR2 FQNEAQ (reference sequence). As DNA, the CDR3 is TGTGCCAGCAGCATCGACCTTGACGGAAGCTCCTATAATTCACCCCTCCACTTT. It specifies CASSIDLDGSSYNSPLHF.

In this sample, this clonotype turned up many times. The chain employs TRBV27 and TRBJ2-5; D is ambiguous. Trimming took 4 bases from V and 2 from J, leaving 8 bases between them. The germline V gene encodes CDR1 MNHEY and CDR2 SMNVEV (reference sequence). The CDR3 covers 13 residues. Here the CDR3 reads CASSSFEQETQYF. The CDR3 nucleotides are TGTGCCAGCAGTTCCTTTGAGCAAGAGACCCAGTACTTC.

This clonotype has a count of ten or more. The CDR3: CASSQPAEVITGELFF. In nucleotides, the CDR3 is TGTGCCAGCAGCCAACCCGCGGAGGTCATCACCGGGGAGCTGTTTTTT. This chain joins TRBV3-1 and TRBJ2-2, with D perhaps TRBD2 (5 bases). Germline V lookup: CDR1 LGHDT, CDR2 YNNKEL (reference sequence). CDR3 size: 16 residues. Trimming took off 2 bases at V and 4 bases at J, with 14 bases between the two ends.

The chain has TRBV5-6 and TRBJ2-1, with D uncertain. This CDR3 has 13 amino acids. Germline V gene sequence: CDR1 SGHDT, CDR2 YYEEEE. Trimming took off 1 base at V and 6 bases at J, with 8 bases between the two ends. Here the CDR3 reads CASSLLHPNEQFF. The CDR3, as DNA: TGTGCCAGCAGCTTGCTCCATCCCAATGAGCAGTTCTTC.

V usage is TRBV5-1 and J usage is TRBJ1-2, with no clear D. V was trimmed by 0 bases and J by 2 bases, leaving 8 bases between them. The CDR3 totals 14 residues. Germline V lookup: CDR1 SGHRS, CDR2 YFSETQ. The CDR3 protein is CASSLEVGNYGYTF. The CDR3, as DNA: TGCGCCAGCAGCTTGGAGGTCGGGAACTATGGCTACACCTTC.

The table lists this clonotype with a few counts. CDR3: CAAGQGNEQYF. The CDR3, as DNA: TGTGCCGCGGGGCAGGGCAACGAGCAGTACTTC. The chain uses TRBV19 and TRBJ2-7; the D gene is possibly TRBD2 (6 bases). This CDR3 has 11 amino acids. V dropped 11 bases and J dropped 5 bases, with 13 bases sitting between them. CDR1 and CDR2 from the germline V gene are LNHDA and SQIVND (reference sequence).

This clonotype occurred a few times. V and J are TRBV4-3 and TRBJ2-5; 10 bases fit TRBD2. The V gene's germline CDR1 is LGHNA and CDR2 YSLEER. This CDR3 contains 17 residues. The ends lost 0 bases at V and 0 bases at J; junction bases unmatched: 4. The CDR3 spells CASSQDGLAENQETQYF. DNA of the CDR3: TGCGCCAGCAGCCAAGACGGACTAGCGGAAAACCAAGAGACCCAGTACTTC.

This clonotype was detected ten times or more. In nucleotides, the CDR3 is TGCAGTGCTAGCCTGGGACTAGCGGGGGGGGAGAGCTCCTACAATGAGCAGTTCTTC. This encodes CSASLGLAGGESSYNEQFF. This chain links TRBV20-1 with TRBJ2-1; 16 positions agree with TRBD2. The trim removed 3 bases at V and 0 bases at J, leaving 8 bases unmatched. Germline V gene sequence: CDR1 DFQATT, CDR2 SNEGSKA (reference sequence). The CDR3 contains 19 residues.